The sequence of this T cell receptor (beta chain) was determined in a study of T-cell memory formation after mild COVID-19. About the research overall: The TCR clusters were mostly specific to one donor.

In germline, CDR1 is SGDLS, CDR2 YYNGEE. The V and J ends lost 4 bases and 4 bases, in that order; junction bases with no gene match: 11. CDR3 size: 15 residues. Each CDR3 protein gets one entry after TCRdb re-called the 5' RACE reads with MiXCR. Of a few hundred thousand distinct CDR3 sequences listed, 15% to 20% are singletons. In its sample, this clonotype was seen a few times. As yet, its antigen is unknown. Study results and caveats: Of the contracting clones, CD4+ ones lay mainly in CM and EM, and CD8+ ones in EMRA. Clones that got smaller from day 15 to 85 had even CD4/CD8, while clones growing later tipped toward CD4+. Memory cells collected pre-infection included some clones that later responded, suggesting cross-reactive memory joined.

Sequenced: PBMCs or a T cell subset sorted from them (not recorded which). The chain combines TRBV9 with TRBJ2-7; TRBD2 agrees at 7 bases. This TCR derives from a man younger than 30 who had mild COVID-19 (a few samples of this study predate the infection). Cell type and time point are not known. CDR3 in amino acids: CASSPKGLETYEQYF. CDR3 nucleotides: TGTGCCAGCAGCCCCAAAGGACTAGAGACTTACGAGCAGTACTTC.